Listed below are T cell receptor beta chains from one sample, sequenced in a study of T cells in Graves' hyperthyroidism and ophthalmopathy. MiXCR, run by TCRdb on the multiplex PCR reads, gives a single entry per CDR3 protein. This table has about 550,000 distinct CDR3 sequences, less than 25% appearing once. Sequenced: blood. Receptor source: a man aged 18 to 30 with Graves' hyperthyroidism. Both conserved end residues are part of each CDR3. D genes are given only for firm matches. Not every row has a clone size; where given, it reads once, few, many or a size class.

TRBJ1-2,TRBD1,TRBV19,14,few,CASSAPDRRYGYTF,TGTGCCAGTAGTGCCCCGGACAGGCGCTATGGCTACACCTTC
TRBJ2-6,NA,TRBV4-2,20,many,CASSPGDRPRPISGANVLTF,TGTGCCAGCAGCCCCGGAGATCGCCCGCGGCCCATCTCTGGGGCCAACGTCCTGACTTTC
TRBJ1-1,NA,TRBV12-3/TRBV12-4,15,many,CASSPAGPSAHEAFF,TGTGCCAGCAGCCCGGCCGGGCCCTCCGCTCATGAAGCTTTCTTT
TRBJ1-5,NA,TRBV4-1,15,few,CASSQDGMWNQPQHF,TGCGCCAGCAGCCAAGATGGGATGTGGAATCAGCCCCAGCATTTT
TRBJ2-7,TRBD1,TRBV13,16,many,CASSSDRGDLTYEQYF,TGTGCCAGCAGCTCGGACAGGGGCGACTTAACCTACGAGCAGTACTTC
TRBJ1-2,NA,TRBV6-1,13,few,CASAPGGTYGYTF,TGTGCCAGCGCCCCGGGAGGGACCTATGGCTACACCTTC
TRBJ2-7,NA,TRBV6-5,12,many,CASTLYGNEQYF,TGTGCCAGCACCTTGTACGGGAACGAGCAGTACTTC
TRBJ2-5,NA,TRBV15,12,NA,CATSRRGEIQYF,TGTGCCACCAGCAGGAGGGGGGAGATCCAGTACTTC
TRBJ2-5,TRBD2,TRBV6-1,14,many,CASSAGLPEETQYF,TGTGCCAGCAGTGCGGGACTACCAGAAGAGACCCAGTACTTC
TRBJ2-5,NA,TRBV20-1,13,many,CSAVSAGQETQYF,TGCAGTGCTGTCTCGGCCGGGCAAGAGACCCAGTACTTC
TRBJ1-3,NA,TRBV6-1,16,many,CASPVGGNLTGNTIYF,TGTGCCAGCCCCGTGGGGGGGAACTTGACTGGAAACACCATATATTTT
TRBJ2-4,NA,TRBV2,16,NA,CASSPTMKSLANIQYF,TGTGCCAGCAGCCCCACCATGAAAAGTTTAGCGAACATTCAGTACTTC
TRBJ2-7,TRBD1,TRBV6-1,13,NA,CASRQGSMDEQYF,TGTGCCAGCCGACAGGGATCTATGGACGAGCAGTACTTC
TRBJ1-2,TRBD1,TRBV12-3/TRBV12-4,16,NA,CASSHPGTGEFYGYTF,TGTGCCAGCAGCCATCCCGGGACAGGGGAATTTTACGGCTACACCTTC
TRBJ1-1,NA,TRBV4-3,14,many,CASSQERLATEAFF,TGCGCCAGCAGCCAAGAACGGCTGGCCACTGAAGCTTTCTTT
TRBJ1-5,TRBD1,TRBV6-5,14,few,CAGSSNRGRQPLHF,TGTGCCGGCAGTTCCAACAGGGGCAGGCAGCCCCTGCATTTT
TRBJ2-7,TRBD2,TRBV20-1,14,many,CSAKLAGGPGEQYF,TGCAGTGCTAAACTAGCGGGGGGGCCGGGCGAGCAGTACTTC
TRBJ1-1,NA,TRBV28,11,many,CASSLSREAFF,TGTGCCAGCAGTTTATCCCGCGAAGCTTTCTTT
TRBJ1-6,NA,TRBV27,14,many,CASGVPGTLSPLHF,TGTGCCAGCGGGGTACCCGGGACACTATCACCCCTCCACTTT
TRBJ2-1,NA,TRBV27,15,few,CASSLGLGGYNEQFF,TGTGCCAGCAGCTTAGGGCTAGGGGGATACAATGAGCAGTTCTTC
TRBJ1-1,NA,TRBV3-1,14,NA,CASSPAERAAEAFF,TGTGCCAGCAGCCCCGCCGAGAGGGCAGCTGAAGCTTTCTTT
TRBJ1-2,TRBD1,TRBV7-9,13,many,CASSLGDSSGYTF,TGTGCCAGCAGCTTAGGGGACAGTTCCGGCTACACCTTC
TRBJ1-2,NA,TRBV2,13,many,CASSDWELYGYTF,TGTGCCAGCAGTGACTGGGAACTCTATGGCTACACCTTC
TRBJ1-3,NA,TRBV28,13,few,CASSPGSGNTIYF,TGTGCCAGCAGCCCCGGCTCTGGAAACACCATATATTTT
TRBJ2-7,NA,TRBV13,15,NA,CASSQGPGLDYEQYF,TGTGCCAGCAGCCAGGGCCCGGGACTGGACTACGAGCAGTACTTC
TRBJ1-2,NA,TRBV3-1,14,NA,CASSQDPRGGGYTF,TGTGCCAGCAGCCAAGACCCCAGGGGCGGTGGCTACACCTTC